This passage covers 24 T cell receptor beta chains from one sample sequenced in a study of OX40 agonist ivuxolimab in advanced cancers. Assay: immunoSEQ multiplex PCR; the TCRdb copy retains only in-frame clones and omits some. The repertoire has 55,000 to 75,000 clones, about 85% of them found once; the top ten carry under 1.5%. Material: CD4+ or CD8+ T cells sorted from blood, obtained in a trial of the OX40 agonist ivuxolimab. The receptors originated from an adult with an advanced solid tumor such as melanoma, head and neck, liver or kidney cancer.

The table lists this clone with a count of one. This chain links TRBV30 with TRBJ2-5, with TRBD2 matching 11 bases. This CDR3 comprises 12 residues. The V and J ends lost 5 bases and 5 bases, in that order; junction bases with no gene match: 1. Germline loops: CDR1 GTSNPN, CDR2 SVGIG (reference sequence). CDR3 sequence: CAWGTSGETQYF. The DNA of the CDR3 is TGTGCCTGGGGGACTAGCGGCGAGACCCAGTACTTC. The full variable domain, with the rest looked up from reference TRBV30 and TRBJ2-5, is SQTIHQWPATLVQPVGSPLSLECTVEGTSNPNLYWYRQAAGRGLQLLFYSVGIGQISSEVPQNLSASRPQDRQFILSSKKLLLSDSGFYLCAWGTSGETQYFGPGTRLLVL.

The chain has TRBV6-6 and TRBJ1-2; D is unresolved. V lost 6 bases and J 2 bases, leaving 16 bases between the germline ends. The CDR3 sequence is 15 residues long. The germline V gene encodes CDR1 MNHNY and CDR2 SVGAGI (reference sequence). The CDR3 protein is CASSRTLALNYGYTF. CDR3 sequence (DNA): TGTGCCAGCAGCCGAACTCTGGCGCTCAACTATGGCTACACCTTC.

The CDR3 DNA is TGTGCCAGCAGCACCACCGGACAGATATCTGGGGCCAACGTCCTGACTTTC. Protein product: CASSTTGQISGANVLTF. This chain uses TRBV9 with TRBJ2-6; D may be TRBD1 (6 bases). The CDR3 has 17 residues. CDR1 and CDR2 from the germline V gene are SGDLS and YYNGEE. Trimming shortened V by 4 bases and J by 1 base, and 15 bases separated the two germline ends.

This chain joins TRBV2 and TRBJ1-5, with TRBD1 matching over 7 bases. The CDR3 sequence is 15 residues long. CDR1 is SNHLY and CDR2 is FYNNEI in the germline V gene. Unmatched junction bases numbered 6, after V lost 5 bases and J lost 2 bases. Here the CDR3 DNA reads TGTGCCAGCAGTTACAGGGGAGGTGGCAATCAGCCCCAGCATTTT. Protein: CASSYRGGGNQPQHF.

The J gene is TRBJ1-1, the V gene TRBV6-6; 7 positions agree with TRBD1. The CDR3 consists of 12 residues. The J segment lost 6 bases and the V segment lost 6 bases, leaving 4 bases of the junction unmatched. Germline V gene sequence: CDR1 MNHNY, CDR2 SVGAGI (reference sequence). DNA for the CDR3: TGTGCCAGCAGGACAGGGAATCCTGAAGCTTTCTTT. Translated, it gives CASRTGNPEAFF.

This rearrangement joins TRBV10-3 to TRBJ2-2; perhaps TRBD1 as D (5 bases). The CDR3 is 13 amino acids. In germline, CDR1 is ENHRY, CDR2 SYGVKD. V was cut by 5 bases and J by 2 bases, with 6 bases left in between. In DNA, the CDR3 is TGTGCCATCAGTCAGGGAAACACCGGGGAGCTGTTTTTT. Its translation is CAISQGNTGELFF.

This clone was recorded only once. The J gene is TRBJ2-7, the V gene TRBV5-1; D unresolved. CDR3 length: 16 amino acids. The germline CDR1 and CDR2 sequences are SGHRS and YFSETQ. Trimming shortened V by 0 bases and J by 0 bases, and 13 bases separated the two germline ends. The CDR3 protein is CASSLVRSAISYEQYF. The CDR3 region has the DNA TGCGCCAGCAGCTTGGTTCGTTCGGCGATCTCCTACGAGCAGTACTTC.

V and J are TRBV5-4 and TRBJ1-3; unclear D gene. V dropped 0 bases and J dropped 2 bases, with 12 bases sitting between them. Germline CDR1 reads SGHNT; CDR2 reads YYREEE (reference sequence). The CDR3 is 16 amino acids. The CDR3 DNA reads TGTGCCAGCAGCTTGGGGTACGAGCTGGCTGGAAACACCATATATTTT. Amino acid sequence: CASSLGYELAGNTIYF.

The DNA of the CDR3 is TGTGCCAGCAGCCGGACTAGCGACACCTACGAGCAGTACTTC. Translated: CASSRTSDTYEQYF. The V gene is TRBV7-2, the J gene TRBJ2-7; 9 nucleotides line up with TRBD2. The CDR3 sequence is 14 residues long. The germline V gene encodes CDR1 SGHTA and CDR2 FQGNSA. J was trimmed by 2 bases and V by 5 bases; bases with no gene match: 4.

As concerns this clone: A junction boundary mismatches the germline segment, possibly from a read error. This chain connects TRBV6-1 to TRBJ1-1; 7 nucleotides agree with TRBD1. The CDR3 sequence is 13 residues long. Per germline, CDR1 MNHNS and CDR2 SASEGT. In DNA form, the CDR3 reads TGTGCCAGCAGGGAAGGGGGCTACACTGAAGCTTTCTTT. It specifies CASREGGYTEAFF.

The chain combines TRBV5-1 with TRBJ2-7; TRBD2 matches at 8 bases. After removal of 4 bases from V and 7 bases from J, the junction contained 16 bases not matched to a gene. The CDR3 covers 16 residues. Germline values: CDR1 SGHRS, CDR2 YFSETQ. This CDR3 is CASSLTSGRPLGEQYF. The DNA of the CDR3 is TGCGCCAGCAGCCTTACTAGCGGAAGACCTTTGGGGGAGCAGTACTTC. Together with reference TRBV5-1 and TRBJ2-7, the CDR3 gives the full variable domain: KAGVTQTPRYLIKTRGQQVTLSCSPISGHRSVSWYQQTPGQGLQFLFEYFSETQRNKGNFPGRFSGRQFSNSRSEMNVSTLELGDSALYLCASSLTSGRPLGEQYFGPGTRLTVT.

The chain is built from TRBV28 and TRBJ1-5; 9 bases fit TRBD1. The junction had 6 bases not matched to a gene; V was cut back by 4 bases and J by 5 bases. The CDR3 is 15 residues long. The germline V gene has CDR1 MDHEN and CDR2 SYDVKM. CDR3 nucleotide sequence: TGTGCCAGCAGTTCACCGGGACAGGGCTATCAGCCCCAGCATTTT. Encoded protein: CASSSPGQGYQPQHF. Full variable domain (outside the CDR3, taken from reference TRBV28 and TRBJ1-5): DVKVTQSSRYLVKRTGEKVFLECVQDMDHENMFWYRQDPGLGLRLIYFSYDVKMKEKGDIPEGYSVSREKKERFSLILESASTNQTSMYLCASSSPGQGYQPQHFGDGTRLSIL.

This rearrangement joins TRBV7-8 to TRBJ1-3; the D is unclear. Trimming removed 5 bases from V and 0 bases from J, with 8 bases in between. The CDR3 covers 14 residues. CDR1 and CDR2 (germline): SGHVS, FQNEAQ. The chain's CDR3 is CASSPRSSGNTIYF. In DNA, the CDR3 is TGTGCCAGCAGCCCCAGGAGCTCTGGAAACACCATATATTTT.

This chain uses TRBV19 with TRBJ2-5; weak D call: TRBD2 (5 bases). Germline assignment: CDR1 LNHDA and CDR2 SQIVND (reference sequence). The CDR3 has 13 residues. The germline V and J ends were trimmed by 0 bases and 3 bases, with 5 bases remaining between them. As DNA, the CDR3 is TGTGCCAGTAGTATAGACGGGGAAGAGACCCAGTACTTC. Protein product: CASSIDGEETQYF. Supplemented by reference TRBV19 and TRBJ2-5, the full variable domain reads DGGITQSPKYLFRKEGQNVTLSCEQNLNHDAMYWYRQDPGQGLRLIYYSQIVNDFQKGDIAEGYSVSREKKESFPLTVTSAQKNPTAFYLCASSIDGEETQYFGPGTRLLVL.

The CDR3 sequence is CASSDGTGGNYGYTF. In nucleotides, the CDR3 is TGCGCCAGCAGTGATGGGACAGGGGGAAACTATGGCTACACCTTC. V and J are TRBV10-2 and TRBJ1-2, with 11 bases matching TRBD1. Per germline, CDR1 WSHSY and CDR2 SAAADI. This CDR3 has 15 amino acids. The V segment lost 3 bases and the J segment 2 bases; nucleotides outside the gene matches: 2.

This chain connects TRBV27 to TRBJ2-1; D may be TRBD1 (6 bases). Deletions cut 3 bases from V and 7 bases from J, with 10 bases between. Germline V CDR1 and CDR2: MNHEY, SMNVEV (reference sequence). The CDR3 contains 13 residues. The CDR3 protein is CASSFWQGNEQFF. CDR3 coding DNA: TGTGCCAGCAGTTTTTGGCAGGGGAATGAGCAGTTCTTC.

This clone appeared a single time. The chain is built from TRBV15 and TRBJ2-7; 9 positions match TRBD2. The CDR3 consists of 15 residues. V shed 1 base and J 6 bases; nucleotides not matched to a gene: 7. Germline V gene sequence: CDR1 LNHNV, CDR2 YYDKDF (reference sequence). CDR3 DNA: TGTGCCACCAGCAGAGTGGGCGGGAGGGCTGGCGAGCAGTACTTC. Protein product: CATSRVGGRAGEQYF.

This sequence joins TRBV11-3 and TRBJ1-1; no definite D call. The CDR3 has 13 amino acids. Germline V gene data show CDR1 as SGHNT and CDR2 as YENEEA. V was trimmed by 0 bases and J by 1 base, leaving 3 bases between them. The CDR3 region is CASSLDGNTEAFF. The CDR3 DNA is TGTGCCAGCAGCTTAGACGGGAACACTGAAGCTTTCTTT. The full variable domain, its missing parts supplied by reference TRBV11-3 and TRBJ1-1, is EAGVVQSPRYKIIEKKQPVAFWCNPISGHNTLYWYLQNLGQGPELLIRYENEEAVDDSQLPKDRFSAERLKGVDSTLKIQPAELGDSAVYLCASSLDGNTEAFFGQGTRLTVV.

The rearrangement links TRBV2 to TRBJ2-3; TRBD2 matches at 8 bases. The germline V gene encodes CDR1 SNHLY and CDR2 FYNNEI. There are 15 residues in the CDR3. The V and J ends lost 6 bases and 0 bases, in that order; junction bases with no gene match: 5. CDR3 sequence reads: CASSLRTSSTDTQYF. The CDR3 DNA is TGTGCCAGCAGCCTCCGGACTAGCAGCACAGATACGCAGTATTTT. Variable domain in full (rest from reference TRBV2 and TRBJ2-3): EPEVTQTPSHQVTQMGQEVILRCVPISNHLYFYWYRQILGQKVEFLVSFYNNEISEKSEIFDDQFSVERPDGSNFTLKIRSTKLEDSAMYFCASSLRTSSTDTQYFGPGTRLTVL.

The CDR3 DNA reads as TGCGCCAGCAGCTTGGAGGGCAATGAGCAGTTCTTC. Translated, it gives CASSLEGNEQFF. The V and J genes are TRBV5-1 and TRBJ2-1; D not certain. Germline-derived CDR1 and CDR2 are SGHRS and YFSETQ. V shed 0 bases and J shed 6 bases, with 4 bases lying between them. The CDR3 is 12 residues long.

The chain links TRBV30 to TRBJ1-1; perhaps TRBD1 as D (6 bases). Trimming shortened V by 3 bases and J by 6 bases, and 14 bases separated the two germline ends. In germline, CDR1 is GTSNPN, CDR2 SVGIG (reference sequence). The CDR3 runs to 13 residues. CDR3 sequence: CAWSKGQTPEAFF. CDR3 in DNA: TGTGCCTGGAGCAAAGGACAGACGCCTGAAGCTTTCTTT.

The V and J genes are TRBV4-1 and TRBJ1-1; D might be TRBD1 (6 bases). Germline V CDR1 and CDR2: MGHRA, YSYEKL. The V and J ends lost 0 bases and 4 bases respectively, with 24 bases between them. This CDR3 is built from 19 residues. The CDR3, as DNA: TGCGCCAGCAGCCAAGATCTCTCGGGGGCAGGCCTCAGCAGCACTGAAGCTTTCTTT. Its protein product is CASSQDLSGAGLSSTEAFF.

The rearrangement uses TRBV28 and TRBJ2-4; D is perhaps TRBD1 (6 bases). CDR1 is MDHEN and CDR2 is SYDVKM in the germline V gene. Trimming took 3 bases from V and 8 from J, leaving 11 bases between them. The CDR3 has 13 amino acids. CDR3 protein: CASSFRGDDIQYF. For the CDR3, the DNA is TGTGCCAGCAGTTTCAGGGGCGATGACATTCAGTACTTC. The variable domain in full, with the rest retrieved from reference TRBV28 and TRBJ2-4, is DVKVTQSSRYLVKRTGEKVFLECVQDMDHENMFWYRQDPGLGLRLIYFSYDVKMKEKGDIPEGYSVSREKKERFSLILESASTNQTSMYLCASSFRGDDIQYFGAGTRLSVL.

V gene TRBV21-1 combines with J gene TRBJ2-7; no DNA check was done on the table's D call, TRBD2. TRBV21-1 counts as a pseudogene. This CDR3 has 16 residues. The CDR3 sequence: CASSETGREMAYEQYF. The CDR3 DNA follows: TGTGCCAGCAGCGAAACGGGACGGGAGATGGCCTACGAGCAGTACTTC.